This T cell receptor (beta chain) was profiled in a study of blood T cells in healthy people across ages. Study-level findings and limits: Long-lived donors had more naive CD4+ cells and higher diversity than aged donors.

With respect to this clonotype: Its antigen is currently unknown.

Using a J-beta primer mix together with a sample-barcoded 5' primer, a second PCR was run for 7 to 11 cycles. Each cDNA molecule was tagged by a template-switch adaptor that had 12 random nucleotides. TCRdb re-called the 5' RACE reads with MiXCR, one entry per CDR3 protein. The sample records approximately 670,000 distinct CDR3 sequences, less than 45% being singletons. The CDR3 has 17 amino acids. The V gene lost 1 base and the J gene lost 0 bases, with 13 bases spanning the gap. Germline V gene sequence: CDR1 LGHDT, CDR2 YNNKEL (reference sequence). The clonotype was recovered from an elderly man in good health. The chain links TRBV3-1 to TRBJ2-1; D ambiguous. The sample consisted of blood. Here the CDR3 reads CASSQGGPRSSYNEQFF. In nucleotides, the CDR3 is TGTGCCAGCAGCCAAGGCGGACCCAGGAGCTCCTACAATGAGCAGTTCTTC.